This entry lists 27 T cell receptor beta chains sequenced from one sample in a study of graft-versus-host responses after intestinal transplantation. These receptors lack a known antigen. Clones were sequenced by immunoSEQ multiplex PCR, and TCRdb holds only the in-frame ones, with some missing. The sample carries about 100,000 clones, more than 85% recorded once. The source material was unstimulated CD4+ T cells sorted from spleen or lymph node cells, sampled before transplant. These receptors came from a human donor who was the organ donor for an intestinal transplant.

The rearrangement uses TRBV30 and TRBJ1-6, with TRBD1 matching over 7 bases. Germline V gene sequence: CDR1 GTSNPN, CDR2 SVGIG (reference sequence). The CDR3 covers 14 residues. V lost 4 bases, J lost 8 bases, and 8 bases stayed unmatched. Written as DNA, the CDR3 is TGTGCCTGGACCAAACAGGGGAGGGATTCACCCCTCCACTTT. It is translated as CAWTKQGRDSPLHF.

The rearrangement links TRBV6-1 to TRBJ2-6; 7 nucleotides align to TRBD1. Germline CDR1 MNHNS, CDR2 SASEGT. CDR3 size: 17 residues. The V segment lost 0 bases and the J segment 12 bases; nucleotides outside the gene matches: 14. In nucleotides, the CDR3 is TGTGCCAGCAGTGAAGCGTATTGGAAGGGGGCCATCCTCGTCCTGACTTTC. It specifies CASSEAYWKGAILVLTF.

This clone was counted a few times. The V and J genes are TRBV7-2 and TRBJ2-1; maybe TRBD2 (5 bases). Between the trimmed V and J ends, which lost 6 bases and 9 bases, there was a span of 12 bases. The CDR3 sequence is 12 residues long. Per germline, CDR1 SGHTA and CDR2 FQGNSA. The CDR3 sequence: CASSNLAGEQFF. The CDR3 DNA sequence: TGTGCCAGCAGTAATCTAGCAGGTGAGCAGTTCTTC.

This rearrangement joins TRBV6-1 to TRBJ2-2; 7 nucleotides agree with TRBD2. J lost 0 bases, V lost 2 bases, and 6 bases had no gene match. This CDR3 spans 17 amino acids. Germline V gives CDR1 MNHNS, CDR2 SASEGT. Here the CDR3 DNA reads TGTGCCAGCAGTGAAAGACTAGCAGCTACGAACACCGGGGAGCTGTTTTTT. It is translated as CASSERLAATNTGELFF.

The rearrangement uses TRBV5-1 and TRBJ2-7; 7 bases fit TRBD1. Germline assignment: CDR1 SGHRS and CDR2 YFSETQ. The junction had 13 bases not matched to a gene; V was cut back by 4 bases and J by 3 bases. This CDR3 is 16 amino acids long. The CDR3 DNA sequence: TGCGCCAGCAGCCTCCGGGACAGCTACGGTGGCTACGAGCAGTACTTC. Its protein product is CASSLRDSYGGYEQYF.

The J gene is TRBJ2-7, the V gene TRBV11-3; 11 bases fit TRBD2. Germline lookup yields CDR1 SGHNT and CDR2 YENEEA. The CDR3 extends over 13 amino acids. The ends lost 2 bases at V and 6 bases at J; junction bases unmatched: 0. The CDR3 loop is CASSLLAGGEQYF. The DNA of the CDR3 is TGTGCCAGCAGCTTACTAGCGGGGGGCGAGCAGTACTTC.

The chain uses TRBV10-2 and TRBJ1-2; D is unresolved. V was clipped by 2 bases and J by 4 bases, with 8 bases between them. Germline CDR1 and CDR2: WSHSY and SAAADI. The CDR3 runs to 13 residues. CDR3 loop: CASSEPGAYGYTF. As DNA, the CDR3 is TGCGCCAGCAGTGAGCCCGGAGCCTATGGCTACACCTTC.

The chain carries TRBV4-1 and TRBJ1-2, with unresolved D. Germline values: CDR1 MGHRA, CDR2 YSYEKL. There are 13 residues in the CDR3. V lost 4 bases and J 4 bases, leaving 10 bases between the germline ends. The CDR3 nucleotides are TGCGCCAGCAGCCGCTTGGTTTCCTATGGCTACACCTTC. Amino acids: CASSRLVSYGYTF.

The gene calls are TRBV9 and TRBJ1-6; D is perhaps TRBD1 (6 bases). Between the trimmed V and J ends, which lost 4 bases and 3 bases, there was a span of 17 bases. The CDR3 has 17 amino acids. Germline CDR1 SGDLS, CDR2 YYNGEE. The CDR3 region is CASSRWGGQVYNSPLHF. Written as DNA, the CDR3 is TGTGCCAGCAGCCGATGGGGGGGGCAGGTCTATAATTCACCCCTCCACTTT.

The chain links TRBV19 to TRBJ2-1; D gene uncertain. The germline V gene encodes CDR1 LNHDA and CDR2 SQIVND (reference sequence). Trimming removed 0 bases at V and 14 bases at J, with 14 bases between. The CDR3 spans 13 residues. The chain's CDR3 is CASSIDLRTAEFF. The CDR3 nucleotides are TGTGCCAGTAGTATAGACCTCCGGACCGCGGAGTTCTTC.

The chain couples TRBV5-5 to TRBJ2-5; no clear D gene. The germline V gene encodes CDR1 SGHKS and CDR2 YYEKEE (reference sequence). The CDR3 has 14 residues. V was clipped by 4 bases and J by 5 bases, with 15 bases between them. The CDR3 loop reads CASSPAPRWETQYF. The CDR3 DNA sequence: TGTGCCAGCAGCCCGGCCCCCCGGTGGGAGACCCAGTACTTC.

V is TRBV5-6 and J is TRBJ1-6; 9 nucleotides line up with TRBD1. This CDR3 region has 15 residues. The trim removed 2 bases at V and 5 bases at J, leaving 2 bases unmatched. Germline CDR1 SGHDT, CDR2 YYEEEE. The CDR3: CASSFRQGDNSPLHF. CDR3 nucleotides: TGTGCCAGCAGCTTTAGACAGGGGGATAATTCACCCCTCCACTTT.

This rearrangement joins TRBV27 to TRBJ2-2, with 9 bases aligning to TRBD1. Trimming at V came to 7 bases and at J to 6 bases, leaving 6 bases not matched to a gene. The length of the CDR3 is 14 residues. Germline V gives CDR1 MNHEY, CDR2 SMNVEV (reference sequence). DNA of the CDR3: TGTGCCAGCACCATTGGGACAGGGCCCGGGGAGCTGTTTTTT. Amino acid sequence: CASTIGTGPGELFF.

The chain carries TRBV10-1 and TRBJ1-6, with unresolved D. Germline values: CDR1 WNHNN, CDR2 SYGVQD (reference sequence). The length of the CDR3 is 13 residues. Trimming removed 3 bases at V and 7 bases at J, with 7 bases between. CDR3: CASSEQKNSPLHF. In DNA, the CDR3 is TGCGCCAGCAGTGAACAGAAGAATTCACCCCTCCACTTT.

This clone was observed a few times. The rearrangement links TRBV29-1 to TRBJ2-2; 7 bases map to TRBD2. The CDR3 spans 14 residues. Trimming took 6 bases from V and 6 from J; bases not matched to a gene: 10. Germline V gene sequence: CDR1 SQVTM, CDR2 ANQGSEA. The CDR3 reads CSVQVGGGSGELFF. CDR3 nucleotide sequence: TGCAGCGTCCAAGTAGGCGGGGGATCCGGGGAGCTGTTTTTT.

The CDR3 DNA sequence: TGTGCCAGCAGTGTTTGGTCACCCCTCCACTTT. It specifies CASSVWSPLHF. The rearrangement uses TRBV6-1 and TRBJ1-6; no clear D. The CDR3 has 11 residues. CDR1 MNHNS and CDR2 SASEGT come from the germline V gene. V gave up 4 bases and J gave up 10 bases, with 5 bases separating them.

The rearrangement uses TRBV18 and TRBJ2-1; D not certain. This CDR3 has 10 residues. V was pared by 5 bases and J by 9 bases, with 5 bases between. The germline CDR1 and CDR2 sequences are KGHSH and LQKENI. The chain's CDR3 is CASSGVEQFF. DNA of the CDR3: TGTGCCAGCTCAGGGGTTGAGCAGTTCTTC.

This clone was detected once. The genes are TRBV2 and TRBJ1-1; D may be TRBD1 (5 bases). The CDR3 spans 12 residues. The germline CDR1 and CDR2 sequences are SNHLY and FYNNEI. The ends were cut back, 7 bases at V and 1 base at J, with 7 bases in the middle. The CDR3 nucleotides read TGTGCCAGCAAGGGGTGGAACACTGAAGCTTTCTTT. Translation gives CASKGWNTEAFF.

For the CDR3, the DNA is TGTGCCAGCAGTTTAAGGGGAACAGATACGCAGTATTTT. It translates to CASSLRGTDTQYF. The genes are TRBV6-5 and TRBJ2-3; D perhaps matches TRBD1 (5 bases). V shed 4 bases and J shed 3 bases, with 8 bases lying between them. The CDR3 has 13 residues. CDR1 and CDR2 from the germline V gene are MNHEY and SVGAGI.

This rearrangement joins TRBV7-9 to TRBJ2-2, with D maybe TRBD1 (6 bases). CDR1 SEHNR and CDR2 FQNEAQ come from the germline V gene (reference sequence). The CDR3 consists of 16 residues. V lost 5 bases and J lost 4, with 17 bases in between. CDR3 DNA sequence: TGTGCCAGCAGCCGTAGGGAGACAGGTACCACCGGGGAGCTGTTTTTT. It is translated as CASSRRETGTTGELFF.

V gene TRBV10-3 combines with J gene TRBJ2-7; 8 bases match TRBD2. The CDR3 has 15 amino acids. Germline CDR1 is ENHRY and CDR2 is SYGVKD. V lost 3 bases to trimming and J lost 1 base; unmatched junction nucleotides: 5. The CDR3 DNA follows: TGTGCCATCAGTGACATAGCGGGGCCTTCCTACGAGCAGTACTTC. Translation gives CAISDIAGPSYEQYF.

This clone was recorded once. The chain employs TRBV5-4 and TRBJ1-1, with TRBD1 matching over 7 bases. Germline values: CDR1 SGHNT, CDR2 YYREEE (reference sequence). The CDR3 extends over 14 amino acids. With 2 bases clipped from V and 3 bases from J, the junction kept 4 bases outside the gene matches. The CDR3 sequence: CASSLQGRDTEAFF. As DNA, the CDR3 is TGTGCCAGCAGCTTACAGGGGAGGGACACTGAAGCTTTCTTT.

The genes are TRBV10-1 and TRBJ1-2; D ambiguous. The CDR3 consists of 13 residues. The V and J ends lost 3 bases and 4 bases respectively, with 9 bases between them. From germline, CDR1 is WNHNN and CDR2 SYGVQD (reference sequence). CDR3 bases: TGCGCCAGCAGTGATGACGGCCCCTATGGCTACACCTTC. As protein: CASSDDGPYGYTF.

The chain carries TRBV5-1 and TRBJ2-7; 9 bases fit TRBD1. CDR1 and CDR2 from the germline V gene are SGHRS and YFSETQ. CDR3 size: 15 residues. Trimming at V came to 3 bases and at J to 3 bases, leaving 7 bases not matched to a gene. In DNA form, the CDR3 reads TGCGCCAGCAGCTCGGTACAGGGGGCGGACTACGAGCAGTACTTC. Translating it yields CASSSVQGADYEQYF.

The chain couples TRBV30 to TRBJ2-7; no firm D call. Per germline, CDR1 GTSNPN and CDR2 SVGIG (reference sequence). The CDR3 length is 11 residues. Trimming cost V 0 bases and J 5 bases, with 5 bases left between them. The CDR3 is CAWSVGHEQYF. In DNA form, the CDR3 reads TGTGCCTGGAGTGTAGGCCACGAGCAGTACTTC. The full variable domain, rest sourced from reference TRBV30 and TRBJ2-7, is SQTIHQWPATLVQPVGSPLSLECTVEGTSNPNLYWYRQAAGRGLQLLFYSVGIGQISSEVPQNLSASRPQDRQFILSSKKLLLSDSGFYLCAWSVGHEQYFGPGTRLTVT.

This chain joins TRBV4-1 and TRBJ1-2; 8 positions match TRBD1. Germline assignment: CDR1 MGHRA and CDR2 YSYEKL. The CDR3 is 16 amino acids. Losses at the gene ends were 1 base for V and 3 bases for J; bases not matched to a gene: 7. The CDR3 here is CASSQGTGGLYYGYTF. As DNA, the CDR3 is TGCGCCAGCAGCCAAGGTACAGGGGGGCTCTACTATGGCTACACCTTC.

For the CDR3, the DNA is TGTGCCAGCAGCGTAGTGTCAGGGAATGAGCAGTTCTTC. Translating it yields CASSVVSGNEQFF. This rearrangement joins TRBV9 to TRBJ2-1, with D perhaps TRBD1 (5 bases). The CDR3 sequence is 13 residues long. Germline loops: CDR1 SGDLS, CDR2 YYNGEE. V lost 0 bases and J lost 7, with 8 bases in between.